These T cell receptor beta chains were read from a single sample in a study of shared clonotypes between healthy human individuals. Repertoires were generated with immunoSEQ multiplex PCR, while TCRdb's copy carries only in-frame clones and drops some. The sample has some 2.3 million clones, approximately 95% seen once. Sequenced sample: naive CD4+ T cells from PBMCs. Receptors were obtained from a man aged 18 to 30 in good health. Some clones in this sample may be carry-over from other donors' samples. Each CDR3 is given with its conserved first and last residue. Each record gives: J gene, V gene, CDR3 protein.

J gene: TRBJ2-5; V gene: TRBV6-1; CDR3 protein: CASSELAGRGQETQYF
J gene: TRBJ2-1; V gene: TRBV5-4; CDR3 protein: CASSLSPSGGSYNEQFF
J gene: TRBJ2-1; V gene: TRBV27; CDR3 protein: CASSLGGEGYNEQFF
J gene: TRBJ2-7; V gene: TRBV15; CDR3 protein: CATSSLGPTYEQYF
J gene: TRBJ2-5; V gene: TRBV7-9; CDR3 protein: CASSLRTEQETQYF
J gene: TRBJ1-1; V gene: TRBV19; CDR3 protein: CASSIPGGWTEAFF
J gene: TRBJ2-1; V gene: TRBV18; CDR3 protein: CASSPQSPAGGSYNEQFF
J gene: TRBJ1-2; V gene: TRBV5-1; CDR3 protein: CASSLVGGYGYTF
J gene: TRBJ2-5; V gene: TRBV5-1; CDR3 protein: CASSPGGQANTQYF
J gene: TRBJ2-7; V gene: TRBV15; CDR3 protein: CATFNTGYSHEQYF
J gene: TRBJ2-7; V gene: TRBV28; CDR3 protein: CASSISYEQYF
J gene: TRBJ2-5; V gene: TRBV5-1; CDR3 protein: CASSLAQGEVSAETQYF
J gene: TRBJ2-3; V gene: TRBV5-5; CDR3 protein: CASSLTGPDTQYF
J gene: TRBJ1-1; V gene: TRBV28; CDR3 protein: CASRSNRRGSEAFF
J gene: TRBJ1-1; V gene: TRBV7-2; CDR3 protein: CASSLRGTGRVF
J gene: TRBJ2-4; V gene: TRBV5-1; CDR3 protein: CASSMGGVAKNIQYF
J gene: TRBJ2-4; V gene: TRBV5-8; CDR3 protein: CASSVVEGADIQYF
J gene: TRBJ1-5; V gene: TRBV7-8; CDR3 protein: CASSLATGTGGDQPQHF
J gene: TRBJ2-2; V gene: TRBV23-1; CDR3 protein: CASSQSGPLATGELFF
J gene: TRBJ1-3; V gene: TRBV19; CDR3 protein: CASRPTYSGNTIYF
J gene: TRBJ2-4; V gene: TRBV5-1; CDR3 protein: CASSLMGQNIQYF
J gene: TRBJ1-2; V gene: TRBV5-5; CDR3 protein: CASSFLTGGDGYTF